This T cell receptor beta chain was retrieved from a study of post-analysis software for immune sequencing data. Overall study results and limits: Five TRBV segments, TRBV5-6, TRBV5-1 and TRBV20-1 among them, were found more frequent in patients than controls.

In this sample, this clonotype turned up a few times. Antigen specificity is unknown. The TCR beta cDNA libraries carried unique molecular identifiers. From around 0.96 to 9.9 million T cells, 500,000 or so cDNA molecules were obtained. TCRdb re-called the PCR reads with MiXCR, one entry per CDR3 protein. The data hold about 190,000 distinct CDR3 sequences, with around 30% observed a single time. CDR3 size: 14 residues. Trimming shortened V by 6 bases and J by 2 bases, and 14 bases separated the two germline ends. Per germline, CDR1 LNHDA and CDR2 SQIVND (reference sequence). The receptor was derived from a girl aged 2 to 17 with multiple sclerosis. Input material: blood. This chain connects TRBV19 to TRBJ2-7, with a weak D call TRBD1 (6 bases). Here the CDR3 reads CASSRQSGAYEQYF. The CDR3 DNA is TGTGCCAGTAGCCGACAATCAGGGGCCTACGAGCAGTACTTC.